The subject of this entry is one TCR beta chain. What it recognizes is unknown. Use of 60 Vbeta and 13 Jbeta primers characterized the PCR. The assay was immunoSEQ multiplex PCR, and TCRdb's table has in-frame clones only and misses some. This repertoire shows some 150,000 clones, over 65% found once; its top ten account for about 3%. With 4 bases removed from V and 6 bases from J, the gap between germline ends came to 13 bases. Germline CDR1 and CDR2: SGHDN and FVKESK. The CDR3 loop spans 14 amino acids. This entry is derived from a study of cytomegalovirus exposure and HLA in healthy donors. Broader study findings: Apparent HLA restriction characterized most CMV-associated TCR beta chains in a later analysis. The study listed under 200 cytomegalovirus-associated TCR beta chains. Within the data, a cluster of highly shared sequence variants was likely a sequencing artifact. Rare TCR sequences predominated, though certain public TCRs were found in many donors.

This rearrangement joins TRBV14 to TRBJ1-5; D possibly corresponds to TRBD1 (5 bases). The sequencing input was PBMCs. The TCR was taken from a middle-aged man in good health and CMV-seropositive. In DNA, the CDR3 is TGTGCCAGCAGCCTGCTAGGGGTTACTCAGCCCCAGCATTTT. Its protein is CASSLLGVTQPQHF.